This TCR beta chain was sequenced during a study of response to subunit inactivated influenza vaccine. A few counts support this clonotype. The CDR3 runs 15 residues. V was cut by 2 bases and J by 2 bases, with 12 bases left in between. Germline CDR1 is SEHNR and CDR2 is FQNEAQ (reference sequence). Via MiXCR, TCRdb re-called the RT-PCR reads, giving one row per CDR3 protein. This table has under 850,000 distinct CDR3 sequences, about 18% appearing once. This TCR derives from a man aged 45-65 years who received an inactivated influenza vaccine. This chain links TRBV7-9 with TRBJ2-5; no definite D call. The sample consisted of PBMCs from blood, taken roughly 5 days after vaccination. The CDR3 DNA follows: TGTGCCAGCAGCTTATTACTGGGCCAGCAAGAGACCCAGTACTTC. It yields the protein CASSLLLGQQETQYF.